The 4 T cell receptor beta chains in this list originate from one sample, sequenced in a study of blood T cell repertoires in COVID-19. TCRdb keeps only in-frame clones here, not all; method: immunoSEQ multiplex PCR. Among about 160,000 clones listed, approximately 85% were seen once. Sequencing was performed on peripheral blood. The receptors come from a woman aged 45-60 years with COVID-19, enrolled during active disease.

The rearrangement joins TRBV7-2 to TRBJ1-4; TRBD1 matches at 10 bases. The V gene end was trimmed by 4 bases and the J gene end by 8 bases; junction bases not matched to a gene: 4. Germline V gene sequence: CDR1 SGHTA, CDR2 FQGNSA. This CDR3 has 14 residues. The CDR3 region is CASSSDRGIEKLFF. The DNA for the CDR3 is TGTGCCAGCAGCTCGGACAGGGGGATCGAAAAACTGTTTTTT.

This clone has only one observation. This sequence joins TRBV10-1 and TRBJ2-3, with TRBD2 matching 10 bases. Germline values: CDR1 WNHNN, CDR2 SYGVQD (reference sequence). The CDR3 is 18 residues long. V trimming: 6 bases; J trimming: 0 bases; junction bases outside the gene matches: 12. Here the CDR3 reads CASSASTSGRSSTDTQYF. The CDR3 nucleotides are TGCGCCAGCAGCGCCTCGACTAGCGGGCGGTCTAGCACAGATACGCAGTATTTT.

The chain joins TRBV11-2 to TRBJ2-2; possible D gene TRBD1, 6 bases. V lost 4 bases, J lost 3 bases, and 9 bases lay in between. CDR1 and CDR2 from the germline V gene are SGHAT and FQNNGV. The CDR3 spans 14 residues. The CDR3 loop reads CASSSTGYTGELFF. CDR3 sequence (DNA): TGTGCCAGCAGCTCAACAGGGTACACCGGGGAGCTGTTTTTT.

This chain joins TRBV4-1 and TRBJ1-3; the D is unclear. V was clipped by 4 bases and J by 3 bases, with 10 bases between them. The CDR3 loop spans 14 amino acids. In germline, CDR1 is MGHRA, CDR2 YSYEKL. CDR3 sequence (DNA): TGCGCCAGCAGCCCGGAGAGAGGTGGAAACACCATATATTTT. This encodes CASSPERGGNTIYF.